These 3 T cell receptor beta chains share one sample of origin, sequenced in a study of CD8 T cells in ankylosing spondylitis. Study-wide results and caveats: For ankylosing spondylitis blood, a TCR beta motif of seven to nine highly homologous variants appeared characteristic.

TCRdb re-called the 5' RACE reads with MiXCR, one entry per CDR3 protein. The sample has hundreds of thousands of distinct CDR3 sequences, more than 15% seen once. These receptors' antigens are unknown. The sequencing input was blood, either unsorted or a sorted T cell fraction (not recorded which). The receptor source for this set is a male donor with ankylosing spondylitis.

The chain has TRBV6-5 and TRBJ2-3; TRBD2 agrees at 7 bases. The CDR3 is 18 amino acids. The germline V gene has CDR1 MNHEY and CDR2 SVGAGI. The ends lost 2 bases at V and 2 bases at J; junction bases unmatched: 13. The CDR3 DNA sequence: TGTGCCAGCAGTTACACCCCCGTGGCTAGCGGACCCACAGATACGCAGTATTTT. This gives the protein CASSYTPVASGPTDTQYF.

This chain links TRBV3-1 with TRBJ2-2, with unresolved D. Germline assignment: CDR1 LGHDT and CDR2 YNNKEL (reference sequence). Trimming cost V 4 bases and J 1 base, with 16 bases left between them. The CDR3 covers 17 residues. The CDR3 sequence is CASSPRTNSQNTGELFF. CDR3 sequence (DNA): TGTGCCAGCAGCCCCCGTACGAATAGCCAGAACACCGGGGAGCTGTTTTTT.

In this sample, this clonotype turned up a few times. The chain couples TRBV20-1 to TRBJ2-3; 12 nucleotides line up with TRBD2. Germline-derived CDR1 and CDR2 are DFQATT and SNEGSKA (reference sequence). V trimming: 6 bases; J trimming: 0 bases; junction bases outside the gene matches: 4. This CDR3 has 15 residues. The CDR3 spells CSALTSGRSTDTQYF. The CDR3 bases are TGCAGTGCGTTGACTAGCGGGAGAAGCACAGATACGCAGTATTTT.